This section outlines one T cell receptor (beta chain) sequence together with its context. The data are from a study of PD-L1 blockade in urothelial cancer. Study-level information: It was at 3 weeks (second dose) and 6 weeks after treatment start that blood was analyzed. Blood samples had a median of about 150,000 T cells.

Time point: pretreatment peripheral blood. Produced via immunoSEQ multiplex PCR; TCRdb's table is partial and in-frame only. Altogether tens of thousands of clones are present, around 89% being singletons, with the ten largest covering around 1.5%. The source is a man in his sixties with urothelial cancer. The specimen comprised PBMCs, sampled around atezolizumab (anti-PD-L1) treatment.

CDR3 region: CASSREAGGSYNEQFF. The CDR3 DNA is TGTGCCAGCAGCCGGGAAGCGGGAGGTTCCTACAATGAGCAGTTCTTC. The chain uses TRBV4-2 and TRBJ2-1; 9 bases are a match to TRBD2. Germline CDR1 and CDR2: LGHNA and YNFKEQ. The CDR3 is 16 residues long. V shed 4 bases and J 1 base; nucleotides not matched to a gene: 5.